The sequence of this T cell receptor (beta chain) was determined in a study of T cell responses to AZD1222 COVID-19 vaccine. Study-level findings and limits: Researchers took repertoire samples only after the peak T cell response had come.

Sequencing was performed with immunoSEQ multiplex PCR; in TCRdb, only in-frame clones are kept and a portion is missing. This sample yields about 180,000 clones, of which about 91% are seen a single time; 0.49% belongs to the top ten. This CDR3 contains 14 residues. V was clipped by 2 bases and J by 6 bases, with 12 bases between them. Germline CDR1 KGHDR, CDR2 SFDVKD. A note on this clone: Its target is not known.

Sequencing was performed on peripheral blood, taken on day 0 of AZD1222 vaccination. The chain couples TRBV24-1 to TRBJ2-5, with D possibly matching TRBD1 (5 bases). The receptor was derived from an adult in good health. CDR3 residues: CATSDSGREKTQYF. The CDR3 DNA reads TGTGCCACCAGTGATTCAGGCAGGGAAAAGACCCAGTACTTC.